This T cell receptor (beta chain) was recovered during a study of T-cell reconstitution after alpha-beta-depleted transplantation in children. Preparation of the TCRbeta library used unique molecular identifiers. TCRdb re-called the PCR reads with MiXCR, one entry per CDR3 protein. The data contain about 470,000 distinct CDR3 sequences, roughly 44% of them singletons. The CDR3 length is 15 residues. V lost 5 bases and J 2 bases, leaving 10 bases between the germline ends. Germline V gene lookup returns CDR1 SNHLY and CDR2 FYNNEI. The rearrangement joins TRBV2 to TRBJ1-6; D is possibly TRBD1 (5 bases). The specimen was PBMCs, collected before TCRalphabeta/CD19-depleted stem cell transplant. The sequence came from a girl aged 2 to 9 with aplastic anemia, due to receive a stem cell transplant. This chain's CDR3 is CASSSRDPYNSPLHF. CDR3 bases: TGTGCCAGCAGTTCCAGGGATCCCTATAATTCACCCCTCCACTTT.